The present T cell receptor beta chain was sequenced within a study of blood T cells in healthy people across ages. Sample donors were healthy Caucasian individuals that came from Russia, aged 6 to 90. The sample, approximately 10 milliliters of peripheral blood, was drawn from each donor. Samples each had at least 5 micrograms of total RNA extracted. This clonotype showed up just once. The authors ran a second PCR of about 6 to 11 cycles using a sample-barcoded 5' primer and a J-beta primer mix. TCRdb re-called the 5' RACE reads with MiXCR, one entry per CDR3 protein. The repertoire holds about 1.6 million distinct CDR3 sequences, about 31% seen once, with around 10% in the top ten. The germline V gene has CDR1 GTSNPN and CDR2 SVGIG (reference sequence). V shed 8 bases and J 5 bases; nucleotides not matched to a gene: 8. The CDR3 extends over 12 amino acids.

V is TRBV30 and J is TRBJ2-5, with TRBD1 matching over 7 bases. The sample consisted of blood. This clonotype was sampled from a woman aged 25 to 39 in good health. This CDR3 reads CAGLTGSETQYF. CDR3 DNA sequence: TGTGCCGGACTGACAGGGAGTGAGACCCAGTACTTC.